This TCR beta chain is from a study of siplizumab effects on memory and regulatory T cells. Whole-study results and caveats: Naive T cells seemed more diverse than memory cells and seemed major alloresponse contributors. Fewer alloreactive sequences mapped to unstimulated CD4+ memory cells under siplizumab. Siplizumab gave mappable alloreactive CD4+ clones an average Treg-derived fraction of under 75%, against around 27% in controls.

TCR templates, some 93,000 per sample, were assayed. Clones were sequenced by immunoSEQ multiplex PCR, and TCRdb holds only the in-frame ones, with some missing. The sample includes about 100,000 clones, roughly 94% of them seen just once. Trimming took 7 bases from V and 5 from J; bases not matched to a gene: 2. Germline values: CDR1 DFQATT, CDR2 SNEGSKA (reference sequence). The CDR3 covers 11 residues. This clone was seen only once. Antigen specificity is unknown. This TCR was recovered from a human donor in good health. The chain is built from TRBV20-1 and TRBJ2-5, with 9 positions matching TRBD1. Material for sequencing was non-Treg CD4+ T cells sorted from blood. This CDR3 reads CSGQGEETQYF. CDR3 bases: TGCAGTGGACAGGGGGAGGAGACCCAGTACTTC.